This TCR beta chain is drawn from a study of blood T cell repertoires in COVID-19. Overall study context: The United States, Italy and Spain supplied acute and convalescent COVID-19 samples. T cells, B-cell-depleted T cells, or PBMCs provided the cDNA or gDNA that served as material.

Germline-derived CDR1 and CDR2 are ENHRY and SYGVKD. The CDR3 extends over 14 amino acids. Trimming pared 4 bases from V and 3 bases from J, leaving 12 bases between. Only a few counts were recorded for this clone. Original handling: By means of reference gene primer amplification, nucleated cell counts were estimated. Method: immunoSEQ multiplex PCR; TCRdb's copy keeps in-frame clones and lacks some. The V and J calls and clone size were taken over from that table, and D and trimming were inferred from the DNA. Of 70,000 to 75,000 clones listed, 65% to 80% are singletons. The sequence was obtained from a man aged 60-69 years with active or convalescent COVID-19. Sequences were obtained from peripheral blood. The genes are TRBV10-3 and TRBJ1-1, with D perhaps TRBD1 (5 bases). CDR3 nucleotides: TGTGCCATCAGTGGGGGGGAGTCGGACACTGAAGCTTTCTTT. As protein: CAISGGESDTEAFF.